This T cell receptor beta chain was retrieved from a study of T cells in Graves' hyperthyroidism and ophthalmopathy. General study results and limits: Most clonotypes expanded in the thyroid (above 0.001) were also present in blood.

The junction had 5 bases not matched to a gene; V was cut back by 5 bases and J by 2 bases. Looked up from germline, CDR1 is GTSNPN and CDR2 is SVGIG (reference sequence). The CDR3 sequence is 13 residues long. In its sample, this clonotype was seen a few times. Its specificity is unknown. Amplification of TCR beta CDR3 regions used RNA as the template. During a first-round RT-PCR of the TCR CDR3, the HTBI primer set was used. Each CDR3 protein gets one entry after TCRdb re-called the multiplex PCR reads with MiXCR. The sample lists about 350,000 distinct CDR3 sequences, more than 11% seen once, with around 23% in the top ten.

Sequenced material: blood. The sequence derives from a woman between 25 and 40 years old with Graves' hyperthyroidism. The chain links TRBV30 to TRBJ1-1, with 7 nucleotides matching TRBD1. Here the CDR3 reads CAWRTGLNTEAFF. Written as DNA, the CDR3 is TGTGCCTGGCGGACAGGACTTAACACTGAAGCTTTCTTT.